This entry features one T cell receptor (beta chain) sequence. Antigen specificity is unknown. The PCR had 60 Vbeta and 13 Jbeta primers. Sequenced by immunoSEQ multiplex PCR; TCRdb stores in-frame clones only, minus some. The table includes about 110,000 clones, over 75% detected once. With V trimmed by 4 bases and J by 7 bases, 6 bases remained unmatched. Germline CDR1 and CDR2: MNHEY and SVGAGI. The CDR3 sequence is 14 residues long. The sample is drawn from a study of cytomegalovirus exposure and HLA in healthy donors. Notes on the study in general: Among TCR sequences, most were rare, though some public TCRs appeared in many donors.

The sample was PBMCs. The rearrangement uses TRBV6-5 and TRBJ1-5; 8 positions agree with TRBD1. The clonotype comes from a man aged 25 to 40 in good health and CMV-seronegative. This chain's CDR3 is CASSSGGAEQPQHF. The CDR3 coding sequence is TGTGCCAGCAGTTCAGGGGGCGCGGAACAGCCCCAGCATTTT.